Listed here are 2 T cell receptor beta chains from one sample, sequenced in a study of blood T cell repertoires in COVID-19. The assay was immunoSEQ multiplex PCR, and TCRdb's table has in-frame clones only and misses some. The data contain about 200,000 clones, approximately 78% of them singletons. Sequencing was performed on peripheral blood. These TCRs come from a woman over 75 with COVID-19, enrolled during active disease.

The chain links TRBV9 to TRBJ1-6; 12 bases map to TRBD1. Unmatched junction bases numbered 10, after V lost 4 bases and J lost 8 bases. Germline lookup yields CDR1 SGDLS and CDR2 YYNGEE. The CDR3 contains 17 residues. CDR3 DNA sequence: TGTGCCAGCAGCAAGGGACAGGGGGCTTTAGGTTATTCACCCCTCCACTTT. Protein sequence: CASSKGQGALGYSPLHF.

The CDR3 DNA reads TGTGCCAGCAGCTCTACCGACAGCAGAGTCTCACCCCTCCACTTT. It specifies CASSSTDSRVSPLHF. This rearrangement joins TRBV7-8 to TRBJ1-6, with D possibly matching TRBD1 (5 bases). The CDR3 has 15 amino acids. V lost 4 bases to trimming and J lost 10 bases, with 17 bases between them. Germline V CDR1 and CDR2: SGHVS, FQNEAQ.